The clone carrying this T cell receptor beta chain was recorded at least ten times. The data were taken from a study of HIV-infected children after antiretroviral therapy interruption. Study summary: Interruption group median age approximately 10 years; continuous group around 8 years.

RNA-based 3' RACE libraries used unique molecular identifiers. TCRdb used MiXCR to reprocess the 3' RACE reads, holding one entry per CDR3 protein. The sample lists 4,000 to 4,500 distinct CDR3 sequences; about 4.4% were seen once. Stated treatment: PENTA 11 planned treatment interruption arm or continuous ART arm. Participants had taken at least three-drug ART for at least 24 weeks. The germline V gene encodes CDR1 SGHTA and CDR2 FQGNSA. The V gene lost 5 bases and the J gene lost 13 bases, with 25 bases spanning the gap. The CDR3 consists of 15 residues. The rearrangement joins TRBV7-2 to TRBJ2-3, with D possibly being TRBD2 (6 bases). The origin of this receptor is a pool of human donors with HIV. The sequenced sample was CD45RO+ CD8+ T cells from PBMCs, pooled from several time points, obtained from a donor given antiretroviral therapy, either interrupted or continuous. Documented subset: memory CD8+ CD45RO+ CD45RA- T cells. The CDR3 here is CASSQGWNGGDLEYF. Here the CDR3 DNA reads TGTGCCAGCAGCCAAGGTTGGAACGGAGGGGATCTCGAGTATTTT.